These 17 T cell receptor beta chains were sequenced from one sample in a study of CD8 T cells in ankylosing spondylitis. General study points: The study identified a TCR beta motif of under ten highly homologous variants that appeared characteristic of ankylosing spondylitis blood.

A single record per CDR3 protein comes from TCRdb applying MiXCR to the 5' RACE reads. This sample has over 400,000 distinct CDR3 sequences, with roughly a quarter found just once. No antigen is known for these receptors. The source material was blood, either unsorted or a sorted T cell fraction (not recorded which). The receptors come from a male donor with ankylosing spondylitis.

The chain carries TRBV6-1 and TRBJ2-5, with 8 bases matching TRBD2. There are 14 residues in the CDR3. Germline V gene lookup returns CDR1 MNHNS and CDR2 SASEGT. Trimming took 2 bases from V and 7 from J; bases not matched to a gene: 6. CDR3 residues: CASSELAGSSTQYF. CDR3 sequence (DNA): TGTGCCAGCAGTGAACTAGCGGGCAGCTCGACCCAGTACTTC.

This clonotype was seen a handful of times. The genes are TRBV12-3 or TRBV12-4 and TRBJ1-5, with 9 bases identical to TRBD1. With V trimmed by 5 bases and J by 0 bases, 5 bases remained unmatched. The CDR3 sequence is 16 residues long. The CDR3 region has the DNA TGTGCCAGCAGTCAGGACAGGGGCTATAGCAATCAGCCCCAGCATTTT. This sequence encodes CASSQDRGYSNQPQHF.

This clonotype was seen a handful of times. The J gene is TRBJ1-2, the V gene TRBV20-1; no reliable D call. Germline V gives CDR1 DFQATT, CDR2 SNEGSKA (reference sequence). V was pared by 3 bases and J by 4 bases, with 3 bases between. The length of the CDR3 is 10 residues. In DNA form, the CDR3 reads TGCAGTGCTAGCGGCTATGGCTACACCTTC. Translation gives CSASGYGYTF.

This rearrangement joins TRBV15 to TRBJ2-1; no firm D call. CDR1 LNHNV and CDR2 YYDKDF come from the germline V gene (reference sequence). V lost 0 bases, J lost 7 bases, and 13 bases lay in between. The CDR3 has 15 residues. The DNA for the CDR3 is TGTGCCACCAGCAGAGATAAGTGGAATCTAAATGAGCAGTTCTTC. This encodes CATSRDKWNLNEQFF. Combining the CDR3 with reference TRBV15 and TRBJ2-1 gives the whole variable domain DAMVIQNPRYQVTQFGKPVTLSCSQTLNHNVMYWYQQKSSQAPKLLFHYYDKDFNNEADTPDNFQSRRPNTSFCFLDIRSPGLGDTAMYLCATSRDKWNLNEQFFGPGTRLTVL.

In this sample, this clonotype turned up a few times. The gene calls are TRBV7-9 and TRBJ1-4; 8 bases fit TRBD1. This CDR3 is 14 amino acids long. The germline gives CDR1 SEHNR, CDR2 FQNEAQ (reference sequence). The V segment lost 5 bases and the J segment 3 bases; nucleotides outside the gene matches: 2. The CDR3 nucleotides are TGTGCCAGCAGCCAGGGACAGGCTAATGAAAAACTGTTTTTT. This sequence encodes CASSQGQANEKLFF. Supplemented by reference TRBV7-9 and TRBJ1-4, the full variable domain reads DTGVSQNPRHKITKRGQNVTFRCDPISEHNRLYWYRQTLGQGPEFLTYFQNEAQLEKSRLLSDRFSAERPKGSFSTLEIQRTEQGDSAMYLCASSQGQANEKLFFGSGTQLSVL.

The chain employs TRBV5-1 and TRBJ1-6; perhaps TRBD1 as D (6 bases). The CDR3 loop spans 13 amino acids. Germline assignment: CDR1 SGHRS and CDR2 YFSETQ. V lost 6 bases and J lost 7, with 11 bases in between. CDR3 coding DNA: TGCGCCAGCACGAGGACAGAAAATTCACCCCTCCACTTT. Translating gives CASTRTENSPLHF. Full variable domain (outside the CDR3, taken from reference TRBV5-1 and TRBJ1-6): KAGVTQTPRYLIKTRGQQVTLSCSPISGHRSVSWYQQTPGQGLQFLFEYFSETQRNKGNFPGRFSGRQFSNSRSEMNVSTLELGDSALYLCASTRTENSPLHFGNGTRLTVT.

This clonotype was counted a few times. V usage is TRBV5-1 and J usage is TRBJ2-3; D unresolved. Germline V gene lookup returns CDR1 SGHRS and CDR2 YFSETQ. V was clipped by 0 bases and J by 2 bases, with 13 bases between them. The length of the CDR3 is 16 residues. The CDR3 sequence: CASSLGVGFATDTQYF. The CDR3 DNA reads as TGCGCCAGCAGCTTGGGCGTAGGGTTCGCCACAGATACGCAGTATTTT.

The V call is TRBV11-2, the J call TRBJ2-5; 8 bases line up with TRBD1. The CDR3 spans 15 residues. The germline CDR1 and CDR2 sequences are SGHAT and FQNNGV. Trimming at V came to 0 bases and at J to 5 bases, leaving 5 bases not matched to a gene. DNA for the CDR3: TGTGCCAGCAGCTTAGACAGGGGGCTTACGGAGACCCAGTACTTC. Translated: CASSLDRGLTETQYF.

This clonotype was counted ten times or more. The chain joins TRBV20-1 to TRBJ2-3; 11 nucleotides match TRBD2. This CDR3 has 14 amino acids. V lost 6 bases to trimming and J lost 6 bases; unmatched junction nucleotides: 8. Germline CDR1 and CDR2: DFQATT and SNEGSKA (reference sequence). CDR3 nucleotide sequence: TGCAGTGCCAAAGTCACTAGCGGGAGTGATACGCAGTATTTT. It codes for CSAKVTSGSDTQYF.

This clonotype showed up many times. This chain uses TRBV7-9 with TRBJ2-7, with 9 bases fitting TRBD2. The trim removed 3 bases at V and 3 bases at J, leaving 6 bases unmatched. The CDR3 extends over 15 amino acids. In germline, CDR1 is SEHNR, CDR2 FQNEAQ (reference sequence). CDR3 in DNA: TGTGCCAGCAGCTTGCTGACTAGCGGAAACTACGAGCAGTACTTC. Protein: CASSLLTSGNYEQYF.

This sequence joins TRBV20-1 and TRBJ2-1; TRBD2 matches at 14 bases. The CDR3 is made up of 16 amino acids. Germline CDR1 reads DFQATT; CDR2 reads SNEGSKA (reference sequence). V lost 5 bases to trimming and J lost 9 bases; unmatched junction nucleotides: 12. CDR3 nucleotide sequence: TGCAGTGCTGTTAAGGGACTAGCGGGAGAAGTTGGTGAGCAGTTCTTC. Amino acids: CSAVKGLAGEVGEQFF.

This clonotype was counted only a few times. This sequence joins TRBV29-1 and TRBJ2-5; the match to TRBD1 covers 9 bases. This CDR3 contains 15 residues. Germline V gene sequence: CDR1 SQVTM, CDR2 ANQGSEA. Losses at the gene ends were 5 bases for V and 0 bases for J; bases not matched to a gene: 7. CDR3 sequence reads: CSVQRTGVHQETQYF. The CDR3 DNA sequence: TGCAGCGTTCAAAGGACAGGGGTCCACCAAGAGACCCAGTACTTC.

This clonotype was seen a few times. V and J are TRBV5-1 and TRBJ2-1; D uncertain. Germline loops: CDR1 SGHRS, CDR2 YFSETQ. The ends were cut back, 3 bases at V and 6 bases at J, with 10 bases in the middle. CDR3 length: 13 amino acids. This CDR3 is CASSSMIANEQFF. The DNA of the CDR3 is TGCGCCAGCAGCTCGATGATTGCCAATGAGCAGTTCTTC.

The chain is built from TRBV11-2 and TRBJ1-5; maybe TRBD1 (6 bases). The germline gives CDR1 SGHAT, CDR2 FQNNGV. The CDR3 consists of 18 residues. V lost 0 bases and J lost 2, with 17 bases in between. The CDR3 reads CASSLEYWGAGRNQPQHF. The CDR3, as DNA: TGTGCCAGCAGCTTAGAGTATTGGGGGGCGGGGCGCAATCAGCCCCAGCATTTT.

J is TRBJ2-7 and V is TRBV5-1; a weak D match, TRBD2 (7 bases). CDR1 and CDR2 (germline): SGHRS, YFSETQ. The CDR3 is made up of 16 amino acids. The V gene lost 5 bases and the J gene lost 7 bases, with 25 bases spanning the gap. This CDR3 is CASRPAFRGGAEEQYF. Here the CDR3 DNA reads TGCGCCAGCAGGCCAGCTTTTCGCGGGGGCGCGGAAGAGCAGTACTTC.

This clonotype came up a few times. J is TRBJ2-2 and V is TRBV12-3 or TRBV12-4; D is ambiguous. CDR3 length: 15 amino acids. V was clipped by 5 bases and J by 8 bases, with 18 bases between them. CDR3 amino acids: CASSPYKRPGGELFF. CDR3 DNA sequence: TGTGCCAGCAGTCCCTACAAACGACCCGGTGGGGAGCTGTTTTTT.

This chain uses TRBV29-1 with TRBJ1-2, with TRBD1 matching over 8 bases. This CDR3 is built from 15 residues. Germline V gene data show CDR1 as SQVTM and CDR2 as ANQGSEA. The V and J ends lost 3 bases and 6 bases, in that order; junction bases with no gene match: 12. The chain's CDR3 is CSVEESYRGKDGYTF. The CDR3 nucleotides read TGCAGCGTTGAGGAGTCGTACAGGGGGAAGGATGGCTACACCTTC.